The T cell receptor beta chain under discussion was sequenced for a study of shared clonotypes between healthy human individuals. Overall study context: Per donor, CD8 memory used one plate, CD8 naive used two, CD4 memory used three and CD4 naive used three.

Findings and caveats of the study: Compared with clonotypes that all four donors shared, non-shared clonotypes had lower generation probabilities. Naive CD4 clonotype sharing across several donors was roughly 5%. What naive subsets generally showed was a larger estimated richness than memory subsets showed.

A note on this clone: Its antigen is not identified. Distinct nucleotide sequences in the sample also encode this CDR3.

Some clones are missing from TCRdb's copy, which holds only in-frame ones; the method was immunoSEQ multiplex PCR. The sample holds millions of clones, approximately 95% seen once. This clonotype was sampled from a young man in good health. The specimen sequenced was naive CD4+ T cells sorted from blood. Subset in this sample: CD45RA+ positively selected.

The CDR3 coding sequence is TGTGCCAGCAGCTTGGCGACAGGGGTGAACACTGAAGCTTTCTTT. This gives the protein CASSLATGVNTEAFF. This rearrangement joins TRBV7-2 to TRBJ1-1; 8 bases match TRBD1. Per the germline V gene, CDR1 is SGHTA and CDR2 is FQGNSA. V lost 3 bases, J lost 0 bases, and 3 bases stayed unmatched. The CDR3 has 15 amino acids. The full variable domain, rest sourced from reference TRBV7-2 and TRBJ1-1, is GAGVSQSPSNKVTEKGKDVELRCDPISGHTALYWYRQSLGQGLEFLIYFQGNSAPDKSGLPSDRFSAERTGGSVSTLTIQRTQQEDSAVYLCASSLATGVNTEAFFGQGTRLTVV.